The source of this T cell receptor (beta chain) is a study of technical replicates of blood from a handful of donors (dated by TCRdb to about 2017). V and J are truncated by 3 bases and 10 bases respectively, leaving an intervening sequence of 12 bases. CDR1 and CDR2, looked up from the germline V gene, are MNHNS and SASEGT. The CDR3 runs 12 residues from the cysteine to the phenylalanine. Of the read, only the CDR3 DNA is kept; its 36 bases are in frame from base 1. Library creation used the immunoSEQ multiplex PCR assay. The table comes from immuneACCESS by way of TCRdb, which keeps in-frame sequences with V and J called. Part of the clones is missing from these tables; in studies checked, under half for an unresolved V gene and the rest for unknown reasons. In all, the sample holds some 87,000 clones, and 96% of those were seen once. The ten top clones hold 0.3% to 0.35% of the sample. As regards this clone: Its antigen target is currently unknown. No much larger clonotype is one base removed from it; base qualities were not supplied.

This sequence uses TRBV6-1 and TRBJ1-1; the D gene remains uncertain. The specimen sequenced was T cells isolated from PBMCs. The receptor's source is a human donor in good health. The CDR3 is CASSEYPGRAFF. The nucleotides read TGTGCCAGCAGTGAGTATCCGGGGAGAGCTTTCTTT.